These 4 T cell receptor beta chains came from one sample sequenced in a study of human T cells and chemical hapten exposure. Time point described: patch test 1, 2 weeks after DPC sensitization. Treatment given: therapeutic diphenylcyclopropenone sensitization with weekly scalp DPC. TCRdb used MiXCR to reprocess the RACE reads, holding one entry per CDR3 protein. The sample comprises about 99,000 distinct CDR3 sequences, 9.5% to 15% of which are singletons, and approximately 2% rests with the top ten. Material: whole blood, obtained in connection with sensitization to the hapten diphenylcyclopropenone (DPC). These TCRs come from a woman in her thirties or forties with alopecia areata. Some clones in this sample may be carry-over from other donors' samples.

The chain uses TRBV6-2 or TRBV6-3 and TRBJ2-7, with D possibly TRBD2 on 5 matching bases. Trimming shortened V by 4 bases and J by 2 bases, and 12 bases separated the two germline ends. There are 14 residues in the CDR3. Germline-derived CDR1 and CDR2 are MNHEY and SVGEGT. Here the CDR3 reads CASSWGGAAYEQYF. The CDR3 region has the DNA TGTGCCAGCAGTTGGGGTGGAGCGGCCTACGAGCAGTACTTC.

About this clonotype itself: Germline and junction disagree at one end, which may indicate a read error. The genes are TRBV20-1 and TRBJ2-1, with D possibly being TRBD1 or TRBD2 (5 bases each). The CDR3 totals 11 residues. Germline assignment: CDR1 DFQATT and CDR2 SNEGSKA (reference sequence). CDR3 nucleotide sequence: TGCAGTGCTAGAGGGGGGACCCGAGCATCCTTC. This translates into CSARGGTRASF.

This chain uses TRBV6-1 with TRBJ2-5; no reliable D call. The CDR3 has 15 residues. V shed 2 bases and J shed 5 bases, with 15 bases lying between them. The germline V gene has CDR1 MNHNS and CDR2 SASEGT. This CDR3 is CASSERPPPGETQYF. The CDR3 DNA follows: TGTGCCAGCAGTGAACGGCCACCCCCCGGGGAGACCCAGTACTTC.

On this clonotype itself: This clone may be a read error of a much larger clone one base away. It is likely a read error, because the conserved phenylalanine at the end of the CDR3 is missing. This chain uses TRBV6-6 with TRBJ2-7, with a possible D match to TRBD2 (5 bases). This CDR3 has 15 residues. CDR1 and CDR2 from the germline V gene are MNHNY and SVGAGI (reference sequence). Trimming removed 0 bases from V and 3 bases from J, with 12 bases in between. The CDR3 region has the DNA TGTGCCAGCAGTTACTCGGCCCAGGCGGGCTACGAGCAGTACCTC. This gives the protein CASSYSAQAGYEQYL.